This T cell receptor beta chain was recovered during a study of blood T cell repertoires in COVID-19. The junction had 6 bases not matched to a gene; V was cut back by 1 base and J by 6 bases. The CDR3 totals 15 residues. Germline V CDR1 and CDR2: SGHTS, YDEGEE. As originally analysed: The authors estimated nucleated cell counts from reference gene primer amplification. TCRdb keeps only in-frame clones here, not all; method: immunoSEQ multiplex PCR. Clonal size and the V and J genes are those of that table, whereas D and trimming came from the DNA. The sample yields about 360,000 clones, approximately 86% seen once.

V gene TRBV5-8 combines with J gene TRBJ1-5; 8 bases are shared with TRBD1. The sample comprised peripheral blood. The receptor was isolated from a human donor in a cohort sampled during active COVID-19. In nucleotides, the CDR3 is TGTGCCAGCAGCTTGTCAGGACAGGGCGGTCAGCCCCAGCATTTT. Protein: CASSLSGQGGQPQHF.